What follows describes a single T cell receptor beta chain. These data come from a study of cytomegalovirus exposure and HLA in healthy donors. In the PCR, 60 Vbeta and 13 Jbeta primers were used. Repertoires were generated with immunoSEQ multiplex PCR, while TCRdb's copy carries only in-frame clones and drops some. The sample lists about 150,000 clones; more than 60% were seen once. With 0 bases removed from V and 1 base from J, the gap between germline ends came to 18 bases. The CDR3 is 19 amino acids. CDR1 and CDR2 from the germline V gene are LNHDA and SQIVND (reference sequence). The rearrangement uses TRBV19 and TRBJ1-4, with D maybe TRBD1 (6 bases). The source is a middle-aged woman in good health and CMV-seronegative. The sample taken for sequencing was PBMCs. The CDR3 bases are TGTGCCAGTAGTATAGATCTCTTAGGGGGGGCTGTAACTAATGAAAAACTGTTTTTT. The encoded protein is CASSIDLLGGAVTNEKLFF.